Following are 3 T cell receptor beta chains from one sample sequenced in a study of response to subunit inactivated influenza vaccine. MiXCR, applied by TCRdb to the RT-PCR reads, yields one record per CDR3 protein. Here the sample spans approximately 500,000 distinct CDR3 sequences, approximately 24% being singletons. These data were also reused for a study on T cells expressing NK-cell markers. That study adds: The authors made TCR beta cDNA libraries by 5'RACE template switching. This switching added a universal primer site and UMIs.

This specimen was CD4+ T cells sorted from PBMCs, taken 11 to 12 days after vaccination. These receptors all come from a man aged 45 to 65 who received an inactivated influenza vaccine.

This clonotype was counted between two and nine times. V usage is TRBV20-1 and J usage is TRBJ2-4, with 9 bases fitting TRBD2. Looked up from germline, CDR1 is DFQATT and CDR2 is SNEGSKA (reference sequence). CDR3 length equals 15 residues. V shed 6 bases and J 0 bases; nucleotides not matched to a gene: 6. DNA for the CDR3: TGCAGTGCGTTAGGACTAGCGCTAGCCAAAAACATTCAGTACTTC. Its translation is CSALGLALAKNIQYF.

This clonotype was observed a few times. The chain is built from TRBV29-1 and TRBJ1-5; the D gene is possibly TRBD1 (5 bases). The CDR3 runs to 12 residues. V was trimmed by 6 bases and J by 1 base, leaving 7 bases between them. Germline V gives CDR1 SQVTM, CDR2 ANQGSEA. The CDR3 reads CSVRDSNQPQHF. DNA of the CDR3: TGCAGCGTCCGGGACAGCAATCAGCCCCAGCATTTT.

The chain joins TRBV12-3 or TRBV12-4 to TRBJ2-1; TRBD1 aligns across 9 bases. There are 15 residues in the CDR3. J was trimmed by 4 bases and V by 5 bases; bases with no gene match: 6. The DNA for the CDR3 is TGTGCCAGCAGTAGCCGGGACAGGGTATACAATGAGCAGTTCTTC. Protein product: CASSSRDRVYNEQFF.